The rows below give T cell receptor beta chains drawn from one sample of a study of blood T cell repertoires in COVID-19. Measured with immunoSEQ multiplex PCR; TCRdb has only the in-frame clones, and not every one. The sample carries roughly 63,000 clones, 85% to 90% recorded once. Sequencing was performed on peripheral blood. The source of these receptors is a man aged 45 to 65 with active COVID-19. The CDR3 runs from the conserved cysteine through the conserved F or W. D genes are given only for firm matches. Clone size is given for some rows only: seen once, a few or many times, or a class if the clone is expanded.

few	TRBJ2-1	TRBV11-3	NA	TGTGCCAGCAGCCTGGACTCGAACCCCTACAATGAGCAGTTCTTC	CASSLDSNPYNEQFF
NA	TRBJ2-3	TRBV29-1	TRBD2	TGCAGCGCCTCTCGAAGGGTGGGACTAGCGGGGGGTTCAGATACGCAGTATTTT	CSASRRVGLAGGSDTQYF
NA	TRBJ1-1	TRBV5-4	NA	TGTGCCAGCAGCTTAGACTCGGTTGAAGCTTTCTTT	CASSLDSVEAFF
NA	TRBJ2-1	TRBV9	TRBD2	TGTGCCAGCAGCGTACTAGCGGGGGCCCTTCGGGACAATGAGCAGTTCTTC	CASSVLAGALRDNEQFF
NA	TRBJ2-3	TRBV5-1	TRBD2	TGCGCCAGCAGCGCCGGGACTAGCGGCACAGATACGCAGTATTTT	CASSAGTSGTDTQYF
few	TRBJ1-1	TRBV2	NA	TGTGCCAGCCTGGCGGGCCCCAACACTGAAGCTTTCTTT	CASLAGPNTEAFF
NA	TRBJ1-5	TRBV7-2	TRBD1	TGTGCCAGCAGCATCAGACAGGGGGCAGGCCAGCCCCAGCATTTT	CASSIRQGAGQPQHF
NA	TRBJ1-2	TRBV2	TRBD1	TGTGCCAGCAGGGGGACAGAAAGTAGCTATGGCTACACCTTC	CASRGTESSYGYTF
NA	TRBJ2-3	TRBV19	TRBD1	TGTGCCAGTAGCCTCGGACAGGGGACAGATACGCAGTATTTT	CASSLGQGTDTQYF
NA	TRBJ2-7	TRBV4-1	NA	TGCGCCAGCAGCCACACGACAGGGACTTACGAGCAGTACTTC	CASSHTTGTYEQYF
NA	TRBJ2-2	TRBV7-2	NA	TGTGCCAGCAGCTCCGGGGACTCTTACACCGGGGAGCTGTTTTTT	CASSSGDSYTGELFF
NA	TRBJ1-1	TRBV5-1	NA	TGCGCCAGCAGCGCGAGACAGGAAGGGGCTAACACTGAAGCTTTCTTT	CASSARQEGANTEAFF
NA	TRBJ2-1	TRBV7-2	NA	TGTGCCAGCAGCCAGCGTCAGGGCCGGTATGAGCAGTTCTTC	CASSQRQGRYEQFF
NA	TRBJ2-3	TRBV11-3	TRBD2	TGTGCCAGCAGCTTAGCGGCGGGGGGCACAGATACGCAGTATTTT	CASSLAAGGTDTQYF
NA	TRBJ2-5	TRBV25-1	TRBD2	TGTGCCAGCAGTGATGTCGACGGGGGGGCCGAAAAGACCCAGTACTTC	CASSDVDGGAEKTQYF
NA	TRBJ2-5	TRBV10-2	TRBD2	TGCGCCAGCAGATCGGGGACTAGCGAACAAGAGACCCAGTACTTC	CASRSGTSEQETQYF
NA	TRBJ2-1	TRBV6-2/TRBV6-3	TRBD1	TGTGCCAGCAGTTACCGGCAGGGGGCGCCGTACAATGAGCAGTTCTTC	CASSYRQGAPYNEQFF
NA	TRBJ2-5	TRBV7-2	NA	TGTGCCAGCAGCTTATTTTCTTCCACTCAAGAGACCCAGTACTTC	CASSLFSSTQETQYF
NA	TRBJ2-5	TRBV2	TRBD2	TGTGCCAGCAGTAGCGAAAGGACCCGCGGGGGTCGAGAGACCCAGTACTTC	CASSSERTRGGRETQYF
NA	TRBJ1-5	TRBV7-9	NA	TGTGCCAGCAGCTACGGACAGTCCAATCAGCCCCAGCATTTT	CASSYGQSNQPQHF
NA	TRBJ1-4	TRBV7-9	NA	TGTGCCAGCAGCTCGCGGCTGGTAACAACTAATGAAAAACTGTTTTTT	CASSSRLVTTNEKLFF
NA	TRBJ1-6	TRBV6-2/TRBV6-3	NA	TGTGCCAGCAGTTCAACAGGTGACACTTCTCCACCCCTCCACTTT	CASSSTGDTSPPLHF
NA	TRBJ1-2	TRBV3-1/TRBV3-2	TRBD1	TGTGCCAGCTCATTATTAGGGGGACAGGGACTTAACTATGGCTACACCTTC	CASSLLGGQGLNYGYTF
NA	TRBJ2-2	TRBV6-2/TRBV6-3	TRBD1	TGTGCCAGCAGTTCCCTTGACAGGGGAAACACCGGGGAGCTGTTTTTT	CASSSLDRGNTGELFF
NA	TRBJ2-7	TRBV7-8	TRBD2	TGTGCCAGCAGCCCTCACCCCTCCCTCCGGGGGGGTTACGAGCAGTACTTC	CASSPHPSLRGGYEQYF
NA	TRBJ2-1	TRBV19	TRBD1	TGTGCCAGTAGTATAGCCAGGGGACAGGGGGGTGAGCAGTTCTTC	CASSIARGQGGEQFF
once	TRBJ2-7	TRBV4-1	TRBD1	TGCGCCAGCAGCGGTGACAGGGGATACGAGCAGTACTTC	CASSGDRGYEQYF
few	TRBJ1-1	TRBV6-5	NA	TGTGCCAGCAGTTTGACAGGCGAGAACACTGAAGCTTTCTTT	CASSLTGENTEAFF
NA	TRBJ2-3	TRBV19	TRBD2	TGTGCCAGTAGTTCGGGGACTAGCGGGAGCACAGATACGCAGTATTTT	CASSSGTSGSTDTQYF
NA	TRBJ2-4	TRBV7-9	NA	TGTGCCAGCAGCTTATTTGGGCAGGCAGAAAACATTCAGTACTTC	CASSLFGQAENIQYF
NA	TRBJ1-3	TRBV1	NA	TGCACCAGCAGCCAAGGGGACAGCTTGGTTGGAAACACCATATATTTT	CTSSQGDSLVGNTIYF
NA	TRBJ1-1	TRBV15	NA	TGTGCCACCAGCAGGGCCTCGGCCAGGACTGAAGCTTTCTTT	CATSRASARTEAFF
NA	TRBJ1-5	TRBV4-2	NA	TGTGCCAGCAGCCAAGAGTCGACATTCGTACAGCCCCAGCATTTT	CASSQESTFVQPQHF
NA	TRBJ2-3	TRBV6-2/TRBV6-3	NA	TGTGCCAGCAGCCGTCGGGGCGGGGTTGGCACAGATACGCAGTATTTT	CASSRRGGVGTDTQYF
NA	TRBJ2-5	TRBV11-2	TRBD1	TGTGCCAGCAGCTTGGGACAGGGAATGGAGACCCAGTACTTC	CASSLGQGMETQYF
NA	TRBJ2-7	TRBV13	TRBD1	TGTGCCAGCAGCTCGCTGGGACAGCCTTACTACGAGCAGTACTTC	CASSSLGQPYYEQYF